This T cell receptor beta chain appears in the sequencing data of a study of cytomegalovirus exposure and HLA in healthy donors. Trimming removed 5 bases from V and 1 base from J, with 11 bases in between. The CDR3 loop spans 15 amino acids. Germline CDR1 reads SGHTA; CDR2 reads FQGTGA. A remark on this clone: The antigen is undetermined.

The study drew the donors from its approximately 110-subject validation cohort, separate from the approximately 670-subject first cohort. Study outcomes and limitations: Researchers counted 150 to 200 TCR beta chains as cytomegalovirus-associated. Accounts indicate the classifier identified cytomegalovirus status with strong specificity and sensitivity. Subsequent analysis of the 100 to 150 validation repertoires found a tendency for first-cohort TCR clusters to co-occur.

Method: immunoSEQ multiplex PCR; TCRdb's copy keeps in-frame clones and lacks some. The sample yields over 100,000 clones, about 88% seen once. The V gene is TRBV7-3, the J gene TRBJ2-2; D is undetermined. The clonotype originates from a woman aged 18-29 years in good health and CMV-seronegative. The sample consisted of PBMCs. The DNA for the CDR3 is TGTGCCAGCAGCCCACGCGGAAGGAACACCGGGGAGCTGTTTTTT. Amino acids: CASSPRGRNTGELFF.